Listed below are T cell receptor beta chains from one sample, sequenced in a study of PD-L1 blockade in urothelial cancer. Assay used: immunoSEQ multiplex PCR; TCRdb lists only in-frame clones, some missing. This sample carries some 97,000 clones, roughly nine tenths of them seen once, and the ten largest clones take about 0.92%. The sequencing here drew on PBMCs, taken around atezolizumab (anti-PD-L1) treatment. Receptor source: an elderly woman with urothelial cancer. CDR3s include the opening cysteine and the closing phenylalanine or tryptophan. A D gene is named only where the DNA matches it firmly. For some rows the clone size is stated as once, few or many, or as a class when expanded; others skip it.

V gene: TRBV5-8
CDR3 length: 16
clone size: -
J gene: TRBJ1-5
D gene: TRBD1
CDR3 protein: CASSPQDREQNQPQHF
CDR3 DNA: TGTGCCAGCAGCCCCCAAGACAGGGAGCAAAATCAGCCCCAGCATTTT

V gene: TRBV5-1
CDR3 length: 15
clone size: -
J gene: TRBJ2-1
D gene: TRBD2
CDR3 protein: CASSLSGGGTNEQFF
CDR3 DNA: TGCGCCAGCAGCCTCAGCGGGGGGGGTACGAATGAGCAGTTCTTC

V gene: TRBV19
CDR3 length: 18
clone size: once
J gene: TRBJ2-6
D gene: -
CDR3 protein: CASSIRERWWGGANVLTF
CDR3 DNA: TGTGCCAGTAGTATTCGAGAGCGGTGGTGGGGAGGGGCCAACGTCCTGACTTTC

V gene: TRBV4-1
CDR3 length: 15
clone size: -
J gene: TRBJ1-1
D gene: -
CDR3 protein: CASSQVGGWNTEAFF
CDR3 DNA: TGCGCCAGCAGCCAAGTTGGGGGGTGGAACACTGAAGCTTTCTTT

V gene: TRBV5-4
CDR3 length: 13
clone size: -
J gene: TRBJ2-5
D gene: TRBD1
CDR3 protein: CATQLGGEETQYF
CDR3 DNA: TGTGCCACCCAACTAGGGGGCGAGGAGACCCAGTACTTC

V gene: TRBV2
CDR3 length: 14
clone size: -
J gene: TRBJ2-3
D gene: TRBD2
CDR3 protein: CASGLAVLADTQYF
CDR3 DNA: TGTGCCAGTGGACTAGCGGTACTCGCAGATACGCAGTATTTT

V gene: TRBV27
CDR3 length: 14
clone size: -
J gene: TRBJ2-5
D gene: TRBD2
CDR3 protein: CASKTSGRQETQYF
CDR3 DNA: TGTGCCAGCAAAACTAGCGGGAGGCAAGAGACCCAGTACTTC

V gene: TRBV5-6
CDR3 length: 17
clone size: -
J gene: TRBJ2-1
D gene: TRBD2
CDR3 protein: CASSSWTSGVYNDEQFF
CDR3 DNA: TGTGCCAGCAGCTCGTGGACTAGCGGGGTCTACAATGATGAGCAGTTCTTC

V gene: TRBV6-5
CDR3 length: 14
clone size: -
J gene: TRBJ1-2
D gene: TRBD1
CDR3 protein: CASSRTGGNYGYTF
CDR3 DNA: TGTGCCAGCAGCAGGACAGGGGGGAACTATGGCTACACCTTC

V gene: TRBV28
CDR3 length: 14
clone size: -
J gene: TRBJ1-5
D gene: TRBD1
CDR3 protein: CASSSGQANQPQHF
CDR3 DNA: TGTGCCAGCAGTTCTGGACAGGCTAATCAGCCCCAGCATTTT

V gene: TRBV10-1
CDR3 length: 14
clone size: once
J gene: TRBJ1-1
D gene: -
CDR3 protein: CASSDQTGYSEAFF
CDR3 DNA: TGCGCCAGCAGTGACCAGACAGGTTACTCTGAAGCTTTCTTT

V gene: TRBV27
CDR3 length: 15
clone size: once
J gene: TRBJ2-3
D gene: -
CDR3 protein: CASSSGGQSTDTQYF
CDR3 DNA: TGTGCCAGCAGTTCCGGCGGGCAAAGCACAGATACGCAGTATTTT

V gene: TRBV18
CDR3 length: 15
clone size: -
J gene: TRBJ1-5
D gene: TRBD1
CDR3 protein: CASSSGTGQSGPQHF
CDR3 DNA: TGTGCCAGCTCATCCGGGACAGGGCAATCAGGGCCCCAGCATTTT

V gene: TRBV18
CDR3 length: 16
clone size: once
J gene: TRBJ1-5
D gene: -
CDR3 protein: CASSPVRQVRGQPQHF
CDR3 DNA: TGTGCCAGCTCACCTGTTCGGCAAGTACGAGGTCAGCCCCAGCATTTT

V gene: TRBV7-9
CDR3 length: 18
clone size: -
J gene: TRBJ2-1
D gene: TRBD2
CDR3 protein: CASSRSPGLAGASDEQFF
CDR3 DNA: TGTGCCAGCAGCCGTTCCCCCGGACTAGCGGGAGCCAGTGATGAGCAGTTCTTC

V gene: TRBV13
CDR3 length: 12
clone size: -
J gene: TRBJ1-2
D gene: -
CDR3 protein: CASVSQPHGYTF
CDR3 DNA: TGTGCCAGCGTATCACAACCTCATGGCTACACCTTC

V gene: TRBV5-4
CDR3 length: 17
clone size: -
J gene: TRBJ2-6
D gene: -
CDR3 protein: CASSLSASTTGANVLTF
CDR3 DNA: TGTGCCAGCAGCTTATCGGCTAGCACCACTGGGGCCAACGTCCTGACTTTC

V gene: TRBV4-1
CDR3 length: 15
clone size: -
J gene: TRBJ2-7
D gene: -
CDR3 protein: CASSQDPSEVYEQYF
CDR3 DNA: TGCGCCAGCAGCCAAGACCCCTCGGAGGTATACGAGCAGTACTTC

V gene: TRBV5-4
CDR3 length: 16
clone size: -
J gene: TRBJ2-5
D gene: TRBD2
CDR3 protein: CASSLGTSGLQETQYF
CDR3 DNA: TGTGCCAGCAGCTTGGGGACTAGCGGGCTCCAAGAGACCCAGTACTTC

V gene: TRBV27
CDR3 length: 14
clone size: -
J gene: TRBJ2-1
D gene: -
CDR3 protein: CASSDNSGYNEQFF
CDR3 DNA: TGTGCCAGCAGTGACAATAGCGGCTACAATGAGCAGTTCTTC

V gene: TRBV6-1
CDR3 length: 16
clone size: -
J gene: TRBJ2-1
D gene: TRBD2
CDR3 protein: CASSEELAGFYNEQFF
CDR3 DNA: TGTGCCAGCAGTGAAGAACTAGCGGGTTTCTACAATGAGCAGTTCTTC

V gene: TRBV2
CDR3 length: 15
clone size: -
J gene: TRBJ1-5
D gene: -
CDR3 protein: CASSGNRVSNQPQHF
CDR3 DNA: TGTGCCAGCAGTGGTAACAGGGTTAGCAATCAGCCCCAGCATTTT

V gene: TRBV2
CDR3 length: 12
clone size: -
J gene: TRBJ2-2
D gene: -
CDR3 protein: CASSELYGELFF
CDR3 DNA: TGTGCCAGCAGTGAATTATATGGGGAGCTGTTTTTT

V gene: TRBV7-8
CDR3 length: 11
clone size: -
J gene: TRBJ2-7
D gene: -
CDR3 protein: CASSSSSEQYF
CDR3 DNA: TGTGCCAGCAGCTCTAGTTCCGAGCAGTACTTC

V gene: TRBV6-6
CDR3 length: 13
clone size: -
J gene: TRBJ2-3
D gene: -
CDR3 protein: CASTGQNTDTQYF
CDR3 DNA: TGTGCCAGCACCGGACAGAACACAGATACGCAGTATTTT

V gene: TRBV7-9
CDR3 length: 15
clone size: -
J gene: TRBJ2-1
D gene: TRBD2
CDR3 protein: CASSLSAGGYNEQFF
CDR3 DNA: TGTGCCAGCAGCCTATCAGCGGGAGGGTACAATGAGCAGTTCTTC

V gene: TRBV5-6
CDR3 length: 14
clone size: -
J gene: TRBJ2-7
D gene: -
CDR3 protein: CASSQGSRGYEQYF
CDR3 DNA: TGTGCCAGCAGCCAGGGGTCTAGAGGCTACGAGCAGTACTTC

V gene: TRBV9
CDR3 length: 17
clone size: -
J gene: TRBJ2-2
D gene: TRBD2
CDR3 protein: CASSVALAGGGTGELFF
CDR3 DNA: TGTGCCAGCAGCGTAGCTCTAGCGGGAGGTGGCACCGGGGAGCTGTTTTTT

V gene: TRBV29-1
CDR3 length: 13
clone size: -
J gene: TRBJ1-5
D gene: TRBD1
CDR3 protein: CSVRTGENQPQHF
CDR3 DNA: TGCAGCGTTCGGACAGGGGAGAATCAGCCCCAGCATTTT

V gene: TRBV10-3
CDR3 length: 14
clone size: -
J gene: TRBJ2-2
D gene: TRBD2
CDR3 protein: CAMLAGGKTGEMFF
CDR3 DNA: TGTGCCATGTTAGCCGGGGGGAAAACCGGGGAGATGTTTTTT

V gene: TRBV19
CDR3 length: 14
clone size: -
J gene: TRBJ1-1
D gene: -
CDR3 protein: CASSIGAGNTEAFF
CDR3 DNA: TGTGCCAGTAGTATTGGGGCCGGGAACACTGAAGCTTTCTTT

V gene: TRBV2
CDR3 length: 13
clone size: -
J gene: TRBJ2-7
D gene: -
CDR3 protein: CASSEWAHYEQYF
CDR3 DNA: TGTGCCAGCAGTGAATGGGCTCACTACGAGCAGTACTTC

V gene: TRBV30
CDR3 length: 17
clone size: -
J gene: TRBJ2-7
D gene: TRBD1
CDR3 protein: CAWRGGTGVLGGYEQYF
CDR3 DNA: TGTGCCTGGAGGGGTGGGACAGGGGTCTTAGGGGGCTACGAGCAGTACTTC

V gene: TRBV5-1
CDR3 length: 15
clone size: -
J gene: TRBJ2-2
D gene: TRBD2
CDR3 protein: CASSSGTRNTGELFF
CDR3 DNA: TGCGCCAGCAGCTCCGGGACTAGAAACACCGGGGAGCTGTTTTTT

V gene: TRBV2
CDR3 length: 16
clone size: -
J gene: TRBJ1-3
D gene: TRBD1
CDR3 protein: CASSLDREVAGNTIYF
CDR3 DNA: TGTGCCAGCAGTTTAGACAGGGAGGTGGCTGGAAACACCATATATTTT

V gene: TRBV7-2
CDR3 length: 16
clone size: -
J gene: TRBJ2-2
D gene: TRBD2
CDR3 protein: CASSKGLAGVTGELFF
CDR3 DNA: TGTGCCAGCAGCAAAGGACTAGCGGGCGTCACCGGGGAGCTGTTTTTT

V gene: TRBV6-6
CDR3 length: 16
clone size: -
J gene: TRBJ2-4
D gene: TRBD2
CDR3 protein: CASTTSTGQRGDIQYF
CDR3 DNA: TGTGCCAGCACCACCTCAACGGGACAGCGGGGGGACATTCAGTACTTC

V gene: TRBV6-1
CDR3 length: 15
clone size: -
J gene: TRBJ2-1
D gene: -
CDR3 protein: CASSQTGTRNNEQFF
CDR3 DNA: TGTGCCAGCAGTCAAACCGGGACAAGGAACAATGAGCAGTTCTTC

V gene: TRBV19
CDR3 length: 13
clone size: -
J gene: TRBJ1-5
D gene: -
CDR3 protein: CASSRGLNQPQHF
CDR3 DNA: TGTGCCAGTTCCAGGGGCTTAAATCAGCCCCAGCATTTT

V gene: TRBV19
CDR3 length: 14
clone size: -
J gene: TRBJ2-7
D gene: TRBD1
CDR3 protein: CASSRTGGPYEQYF
CDR3 DNA: TGTGCCAGTAGTAGGACAGGGGGACCTTACGAGCAGTACTTC

V gene: TRBV10-1
CDR3 length: 15
clone size: -
J gene: TRBJ2-3
D gene: TRBD2
CDR3 protein: CASSGLEDSTDTQYF
CDR3 DNA: TGCGCCAGCTCCGGACTAGAAGATAGCACAGATACGCAGTATTTT